This T cell receptor beta chain was retrieved from a study of CD4 T cells in relation to SARS-CoV-2 and coronaviruses. Study-wide background: After roughly ten days of antigen culture, PBMC TCR beta CDR3s were sequenced. Controls used an HIV-1 Nef peptide pool or no peptide. Notes on the study in general: No crossreactivity against non-spike viral proteins was tested here.

About this clone itself: Its antigen remains unidentified.

CD4+ T cells from unexposed donors were obtained before the COVID-19 pandemic (2011-2018). CD4+ T cells were isolated from the cells after 10 days of culture. Some 1.9 million PBMCs per well were cultured with about 9.8 IU/ml IL-2. The CDR3 contains 16 residues. Trimming took 7 bases from V and 2 from J, leaving 23 bases between them. Germline CDR1 SQVTM, CDR2 ANQGSEA. Some clones are missing from TCRdb's copy, which holds only in-frame ones; the method was immunoSEQ multiplex PCR. The data hold about 26,000 clones, with roughly four fifths observed a single time. This receptor was identified in a human donor in good health. The genes are TRBV29-1 and TRBJ2-5; TRBD1 might be the D (5 bases). The specimen sequenced was CD4+ T cells from PBMCs, cultured in vitro. The CDR3 loop reads CSATLGRLGKQETQYF. CDR3 nucleotide sequence: TGCAGCGCCACATTGGGGCGGTTGGGGAAACAAGAGACCCAGTACTTC.